A few counts support the clone carrying this TCR beta chain. Its antigen remains unknown. The data were obtained in a study of identical twins. Notes on the study in general: Conclusions rested on cross-sectional statistics rather than following the same donors.

TCRdb analysed the 5' RACE reads with MiXCR anew, one entry per CDR3 protein. Here the sample spans about 810,000 distinct CDR3 sequences, around an eighth being singletons. Separately, the same data were catalogued under a study of yellow fever vaccine responses in identical twins. That work states: In identical twins, vaccine T cell responses appeared partly shared and partly individual.

The TCR sequence derives from a woman between 18 and 30 years old in good health. Sequencing used PBMCs.

The CDR3 nucleotides read TGCAGTGCTAGTCCCGGGGCCCAGCAGTACTTC. Encoded protein: CSASPGAQQYF. The chain employs TRBV20-1 and TRBJ2-7; D could derive from TRBD1 or TRBD2 (5 bases each). Trimming shortened V by 3 bases and J by 8 bases, and 11 bases separated the two germline ends. Germline CDR1 reads DFQATT; CDR2 reads SNEGSKA (reference sequence). The CDR3 is 11 residues long.